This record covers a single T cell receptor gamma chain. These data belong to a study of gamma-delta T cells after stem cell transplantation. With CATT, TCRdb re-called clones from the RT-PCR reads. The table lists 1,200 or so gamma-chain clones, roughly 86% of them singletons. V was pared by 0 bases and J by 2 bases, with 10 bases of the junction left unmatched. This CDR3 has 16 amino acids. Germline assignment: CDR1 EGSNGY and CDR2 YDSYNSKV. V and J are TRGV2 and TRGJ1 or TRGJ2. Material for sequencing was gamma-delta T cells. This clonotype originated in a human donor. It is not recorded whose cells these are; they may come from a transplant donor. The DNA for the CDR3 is TGTGCCACCTGGGACGGGCCTACTCCATATTATTATAAGAAACTCTTT. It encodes CATWDGPTPYYYKKLF.